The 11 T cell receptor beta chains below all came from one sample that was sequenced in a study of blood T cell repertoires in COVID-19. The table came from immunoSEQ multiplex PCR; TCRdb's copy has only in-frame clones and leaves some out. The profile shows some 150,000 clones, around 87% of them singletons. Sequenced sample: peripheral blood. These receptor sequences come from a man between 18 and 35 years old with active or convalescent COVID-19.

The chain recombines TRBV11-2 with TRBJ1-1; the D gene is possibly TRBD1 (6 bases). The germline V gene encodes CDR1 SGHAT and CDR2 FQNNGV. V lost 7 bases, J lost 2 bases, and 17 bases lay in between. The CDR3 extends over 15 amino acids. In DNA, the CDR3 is TGTGCCAGCAACGGACAGAGCCAAAAAAACACTGAAGCTTTCTTT. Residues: CASNGQSQKNTEAFF. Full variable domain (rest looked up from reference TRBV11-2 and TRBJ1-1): EAGVAQSPRYKIIEKRQSVAFWCNPISGHATLYWYQQILGQGPKLLIQFQNNGVVDDSQLPKDRFSAERLKGVDSTLKIQPAKLEDSAVYLCASNGQSQKNTEAFFGQGTRLTVV.

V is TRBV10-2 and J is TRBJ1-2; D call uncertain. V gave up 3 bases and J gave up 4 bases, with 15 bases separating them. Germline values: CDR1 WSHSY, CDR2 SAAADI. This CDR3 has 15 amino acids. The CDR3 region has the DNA TGCGCCAGCAGTGAAGGTGGGAGGGCGAGCTATGGCTACACCTTC. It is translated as CASSEGGRASYGYTF.

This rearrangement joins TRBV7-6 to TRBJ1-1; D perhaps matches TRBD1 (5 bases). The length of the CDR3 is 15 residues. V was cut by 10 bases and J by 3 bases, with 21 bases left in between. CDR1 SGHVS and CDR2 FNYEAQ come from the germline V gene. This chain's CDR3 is CATSAGWGLDTEAFF. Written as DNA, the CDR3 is TGTGCCACATCCGCCGGTTGGGGCTTGGACACTGAAGCTTTCTTT.

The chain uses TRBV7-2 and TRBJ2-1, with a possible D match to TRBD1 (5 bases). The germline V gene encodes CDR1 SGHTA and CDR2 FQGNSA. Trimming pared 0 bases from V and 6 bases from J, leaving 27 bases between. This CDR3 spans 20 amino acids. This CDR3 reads CASSLAGPIELGRLRNEQFF. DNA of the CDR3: TGTGCCAGCAGCTTAGCGGGGCCCATCGAGCTCGGGCGCTTACGCAATGAGCAGTTCTTC.

CDR3: CASSDSSAGNYGYTF. DNA of the CDR3: TGTGCCAGCAGTGACTCTTCCGCGGGGAACTATGGCTACACCTTC. V and J are TRBV6-4 and TRBJ1-2, with D unresolved. CDR1 is MRHNA and CDR2 is SNTAGT in the germline V gene. The CDR3 is made up of 15 amino acids. Trimming pared 0 bases from V and 2 bases from J, leaving 10 bases between.

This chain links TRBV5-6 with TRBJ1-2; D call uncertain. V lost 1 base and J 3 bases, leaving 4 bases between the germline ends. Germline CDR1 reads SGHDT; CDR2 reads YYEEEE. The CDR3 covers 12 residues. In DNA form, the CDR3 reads TGTGCCAGCAGCTTGAACTACTATGGCTACACCTTC. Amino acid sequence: CASSLNYYGYTF.

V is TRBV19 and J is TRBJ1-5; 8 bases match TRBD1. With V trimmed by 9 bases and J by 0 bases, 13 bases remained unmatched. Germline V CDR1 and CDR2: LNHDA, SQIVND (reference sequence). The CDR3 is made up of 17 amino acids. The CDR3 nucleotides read TGTGCCAGCTTGGACAGGGTACAGGGTTATAGCAATCAGCCCCAGCATTTT. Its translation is CASLDRVQGYSNQPQHF.

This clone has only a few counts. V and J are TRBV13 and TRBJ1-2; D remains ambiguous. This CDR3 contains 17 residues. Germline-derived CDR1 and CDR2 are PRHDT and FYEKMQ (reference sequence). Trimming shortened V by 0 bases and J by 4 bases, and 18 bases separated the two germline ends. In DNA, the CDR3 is TGTGCCAGCAGCTTAGGCCGGCGCGGCTTGGATGCCTATGGCTACACCTTC. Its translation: CASSLGRRGLDAYGYTF.

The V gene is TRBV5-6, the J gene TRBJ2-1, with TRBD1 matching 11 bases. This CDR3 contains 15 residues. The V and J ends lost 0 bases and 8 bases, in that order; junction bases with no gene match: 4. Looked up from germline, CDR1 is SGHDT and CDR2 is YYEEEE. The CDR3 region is CASSLAGQGAHEQFF. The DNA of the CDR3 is TGTGCCAGCAGCTTGGCTGGACAGGGGGCTCATGAGCAGTTCTTC.

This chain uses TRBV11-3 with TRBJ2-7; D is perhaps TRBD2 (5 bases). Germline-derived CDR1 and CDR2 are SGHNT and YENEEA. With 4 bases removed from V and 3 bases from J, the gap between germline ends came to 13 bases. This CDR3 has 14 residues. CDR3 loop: CASSSRTGSYEQYF. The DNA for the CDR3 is TGTGCCAGCAGCTCGCGGACTGGGAGCTACGAGCAGTACTTC.

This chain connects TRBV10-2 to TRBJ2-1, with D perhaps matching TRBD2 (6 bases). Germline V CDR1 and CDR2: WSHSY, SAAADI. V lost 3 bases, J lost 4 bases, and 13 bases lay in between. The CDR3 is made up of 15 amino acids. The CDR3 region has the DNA TGCGCCAGCAGTGACCCCCGACTAGGATACAATGAGCAGTTCTTC. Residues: CASSDPRLGYNEQFF.